Here is one T cell receptor (beta chain) with its context. The antigen remains undetermined. Libraries were prepared by immunoSEQ multiplex PCR; TCRdb keeps only in-frame clonotypes and omits some of them. The table lists under 250,000 clones, roughly 91% of them singletons, with approximately 1% in the top ten. The sample originates from a study of T cell responses to AZD1222 COVID-19 vaccine. Germline lookup yields CDR1 SGHRS and CDR2 YFSETQ. This CDR3 comprises 14 residues. V shed 0 bases, J shed 6 bases, and the junction held 4 bases outside the gene matches. Findings and caveats of the study: Seropositive status at baseline applied to only 5 or 6 AZD1222 recipients. Once two AZD1222 doses were given, Spike-specific TCR breadth and depth went up. After the peak T cell response, and only then, were repertoires sampled. There were mostly white British donors and more females than males, and clonal diversity was possibly underestimated.

The sample was peripheral blood, taken on day 0 of MenACWY control vaccination. This clonotype was sampled from an adult in good health. The rearrangement joins TRBV5-1 to TRBJ2-7, with 9 bases that match TRBD2. This CDR3 is CASSLGREGGEQYF. The CDR3 region has the DNA TGCGCCAGCAGCTTGGGGCGGGAGGGGGGCGAGCAGTACTTC.